The 20 T cell receptor beta chains listed next were all sequenced from one sample in a study of blood T cell repertoires in COVID-19. Assay: immunoSEQ multiplex PCR; the TCRdb copy retains only in-frame clones and omits some. The top ten clones hold about 1.6% of a sample with some 150,000 clones, approximately 82% of them seen once. Sequencing was done on a sample of peripheral blood. The receptors derive from a human donor in a cohort sampled during active COVID-19.

The rearrangement uses TRBV28 and TRBJ2-3; 9 bases map to TRBD1. In germline, CDR1 is MDHEN, CDR2 SYDVKM. The CDR3 loop spans 13 amino acids. V was pared by 11 bases and J by 2 bases, with 5 bases of the junction left unmatched. CDR3 region: CAHRDRVTDTQYF. The CDR3 DNA is TGTGCCCACCGGGACAGGGTCACAGATACGCAGTATTTT.

Notes on this clone: The junction shows a germline mismatch at one end, possibly a read error. This chain links TRBV5-8 with TRBJ2-7; TRBD1 might be the D (6 bases). CDR1 and CDR2 from the germline V gene are SGHTS and YDEGEE. This CDR3 is 15 amino acids long. CDR3 residues: CASRLGRGPNYEQYF. The CDR3 nucleotides are TGTGCCAGCAGATTGGGCAGGGGACCTAACTACGAGCAGTACTTC.

The chain is built from TRBV30 and TRBJ2-1; 13 bases align to TRBD2. V shed 4 bases and J 9 bases; nucleotides not matched to a gene: 6. From germline, CDR1 is GTSNPN and CDR2 SVGIG (reference sequence). The CDR3 runs to 14 residues. DNA of the CDR3: TGTGCCTGGACCAGGACTAGCGGGAGTTCTGAGCAGTTCTTC. Amino acid sequence: CAWTRTSGSSEQFF. Full variable domain (outside the CDR3, taken from reference TRBV30 and TRBJ2-1): SQTIHQWPATLVQPVGSPLSLECTVEGTSNPNLYWYRQAAGRGLQLLFYSVGIGQISSEVPQNLSASRPQDRQFILSSKKLLLSDSGFYLCAWTRTSGSSEQFFGPGTRLTVL.

This clone was counted between two and nine times. The chain carries TRBV19 and TRBJ2-1; D not certain. CDR3 size: 12 residues. Trimming stripped 4 bases from V and 8 bases from J, with 9 bases between. Germline V gives CDR1 LNHDA, CDR2 SQIVND (reference sequence). The DNA of the CDR3 is TGTGCCAGTAGTACACGAGTCGATGAGCAGTTCTTC. Translating it yields CASSTRVDEQFF.

This chain uses TRBV13 with TRBJ2-1; 8 bases align to TRBD1. The CDR3 is made up of 15 amino acids. Germline lookup yields CDR1 PRHDT and CDR2 FYEKMQ (reference sequence). V shed 5 bases, J shed 8 bases, and the junction held 11 bases outside the gene matches. This chain's CDR3 is CASSDTGTGLDEQFF. The CDR3 DNA sequence: TGTGCCAGCAGCGATACCGGGACAGGCCTCGATGAGCAGTTCTTC.

V usage is TRBV9 and J usage is TRBJ2-1, with a tentative D call TRBD2 (6 bases). V was cut by 0 bases and J by 7 bases, with 20 bases left in between. This CDR3 is 17 amino acids long. Germline-derived CDR1 and CDR2 are SGDLS and YYNGEE. CDR3 sequence reads: CASSVARQGTVRNEQFF. CDR3 bases: TGTGCCAGCAGCGTAGCTCGTCAAGGGACTGTGCGTAATGAGCAGTTCTTC.

The chain is built from TRBV27 and TRBJ2-2; TRBD2 aligns across 7 bases. Per the germline V gene, CDR1 is MNHEY and CDR2 is SMNVEV (reference sequence). Trimming cost V 8 bases and J 6 bases; bases outside gene matches: 3. The CDR3 is 12 amino acids. The CDR3, as DNA: TGTGCCAGCGGGAGGGCCTCCGGGGAGCTGTTTTTT. Its translation: CASGRASGELFF.

V and J are TRBV10-1 and TRBJ2-7; 7 bases match TRBD1. Germline loops: CDR1 WNHNN, CDR2 SYGVQD (reference sequence). The trim removed 3 bases at V and 0 bases at J, leaving 17 bases unmatched. The length of the CDR3 is 19 residues. The CDR3 nucleotides read TGCGCCAGCAGTGACTCCGGGGACAGCTTTATGCGGGTCTCCTACGAGCAGTACTTC. Its translation: CASSDSGDSFMRVSYEQYF.

This clone has more than one count but fewer than ten. The chain recombines TRBV9 with TRBJ2-2, with 14 bases identical to TRBD2. This CDR3 has 20 residues. CDR1 SGDLS and CDR2 YYNGEE come from the germline V gene. Trimming removed 2 bases from V and 4 bases from J; junction bases left unmatched: 13. Here the CDR3 reads CASSVGLAGGSGSGTGELFF. DNA of the CDR3: TGTGCCAGCAGCGTCGGACTAGCGGGAGGATCAGGGTCGGGCACCGGGGAGCTGTTTTTT.

The chain combines TRBV5-8 with TRBJ2-4; TRBD2 agrees at 7 bases. This CDR3 has 13 amino acids. Germline CDR1 is SGHTS and CDR2 is YDEGEE. V was clipped by 4 bases and J by 8 bases; unmatched bases: 6. Written as DNA, the CDR3 is TGTGCCAGCAGCGCACGGGACTACGACATTCAGTACTTC. It specifies CASSARDYDIQYF.

V gene TRBV21-1 combines with J gene TRBJ2-1; TRBD2 was called by the table and not checked on the DNA. TRBV21-1 is listed as a pseudogene. CDR3 length equals 16 residues. The CDR3 sequence: CASSKSWSYLLDEQFF. The CDR3 DNA follows: TGTGCCAGCAGCAAAAGTTGGAGCTACCTTTTGGATGAGCAGTTCTTC.

V and J are TRBV19 and TRBJ2-7; 8 bases are shared with TRBD1. V was clipped by 3 bases and J by 4 bases; unmatched bases: 11. The germline V gene encodes CDR1 LNHDA and CDR2 SQIVND (reference sequence). CDR3 size: 16 residues. CDR3 DNA: TGTGCCAGTAGTATTAGAGCGGACAGGGCACTTTACGAGCAGTACTTC. Translating gives CASSIRADRALYEQYF.

This rearrangement joins TRBV5-6 to TRBJ2-5, with 12 bases identical to TRBD2. Per germline, CDR1 SGHDT and CDR2 YYEEEE. V was clipped by 4 bases and J by 2 bases; unmatched bases: 6. This CDR3 is 16 amino acids long. Written as DNA, the CDR3 is TGTGCCAGCAGCCCTAGCGGGAGGGCGGGGCAAGAGACCCAGTACTTC. It specifies CASSPSGRAGQETQYF.

This chain connects TRBV18 to TRBJ1-1, with 7 bases aligning to TRBD1. This CDR3 spans 16 amino acids. Looked up from germline, CDR1 is KGHSH and CDR2 is LQKENI. V gave up 3 bases and J gave up 10 bases; unmatched junction bases: 17. CDR3 coding DNA: TGTGCCAGCTCACCCCGTCTAGGGGGCGAACGCGGAGCAGCTTTCTTT. Amino acids: CASSPRLGGERGAAFF.

This rearrangement joins TRBV10-3 to TRBJ2-1, with 8 bases identical to TRBD1. The CDR3 length is 14 residues. CDR1 ENHRY and CDR2 SYGVKD come from the germline V gene. The junction had 5 bases not matched to a gene; V was cut back by 6 bases and J by 4 bases. CDR3 DNA: TGTGCCATCAGAGGGACAGGCCAATACAATGAGCAGTTCTTC. Translation: CAIRGTGQYNEQFF.

The V call is TRBV11-2, the J call TRBJ2-5; 10 bases are a match to TRBD2. V lost 2 bases and J lost 5; bases outside the gene matches: 14. The CDR3 contains 18 residues. CDR1 and CDR2 from the germline V gene are SGHAT and FQNNGV. The chain's CDR3 is CASSLQRKSGRGGETQYF. CDR3 sequence (DNA): TGTGCCAGCAGCTTACAGAGAAAGAGCGGGAGGGGTGGGGAGACCCAGTACTTC.

The gene calls are TRBV3-1 (or the pseudogene TRBV3-2) and TRBJ1-3, with D possibly matching TRBD1 (5 bases). V lost 1 base and J 0 bases, leaving 7 bases between the germline ends. Germline lookup yields CDR1 LGHDT and CDR2 YNNKEL (reference sequence). The CDR3 is made up of 15 amino acids. CDR3 DNA sequence: TGTGCCAGCAGCCAAGGGGGGGACTCTGGAAACACCATATATTTT. Its translation is CASSQGGDSGNTIYF.

This clone turned up a few times. This rearrangement joins TRBV6-2 or TRBV6-3 to TRBJ2-5, with 7 bases aligning to TRBD2. The CDR3 totals 15 residues. The trim removed 5 bases at V and 7 bases at J, leaving 13 bases unmatched. Looked up from germline, CDR1 is MNHEY and CDR2 is SVGEGT. The CDR3, as DNA: TGTGCCAGCAGTGCGGGACTCCCTAGCGGACGGACCCAGTACTTC. It translates to CASSAGLPSGRTQYF.

J is TRBJ2-1 and V is TRBV3-1 (or the pseudogene TRBV3-2); 8 bases are shared with TRBD2. V was clipped by 11 bases and J by 1 base; unmatched bases: 16. Germline assignment: CDR1 LGHDT and CDR2 YNNKEL (reference sequence). The CDR3 runs 17 residues. CDR3 loop: CACAVGLGGRSYNEQFF. In DNA form, the CDR3 reads TGTGCCTGCGCCGTGGGTCTGGGCGGGAGGTCCTACAATGAGCAGTTCTTC.

The V and J genes are TRBV7-9 and TRBJ1-2, with no clear D. This CDR3 has 14 amino acids. The V end was cut by 2 bases, the J end by 0 bases, with 7 bases between. Germline values: CDR1 SEHNR, CDR2 FQNEAQ (reference sequence). CDR3 in DNA: TGTGCCAGCAGCTTACACGGAGCTAACTATGGCTACACCTTC. Translated: CASSLHGANYGYTF.